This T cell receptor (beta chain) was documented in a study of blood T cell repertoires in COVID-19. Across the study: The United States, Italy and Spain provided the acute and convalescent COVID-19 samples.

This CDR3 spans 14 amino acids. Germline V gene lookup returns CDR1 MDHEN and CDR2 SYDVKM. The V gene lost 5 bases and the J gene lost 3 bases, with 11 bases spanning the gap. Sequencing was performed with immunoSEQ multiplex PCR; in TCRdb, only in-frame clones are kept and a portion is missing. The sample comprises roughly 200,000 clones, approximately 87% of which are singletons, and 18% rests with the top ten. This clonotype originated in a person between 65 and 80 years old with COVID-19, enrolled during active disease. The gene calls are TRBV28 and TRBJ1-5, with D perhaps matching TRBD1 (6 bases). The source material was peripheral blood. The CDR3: CASSLTGNNQPQHF. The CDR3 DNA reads TGTGCCAGCAGTCTGACAGGAAACAATCAGCCCCAGCATTTT.